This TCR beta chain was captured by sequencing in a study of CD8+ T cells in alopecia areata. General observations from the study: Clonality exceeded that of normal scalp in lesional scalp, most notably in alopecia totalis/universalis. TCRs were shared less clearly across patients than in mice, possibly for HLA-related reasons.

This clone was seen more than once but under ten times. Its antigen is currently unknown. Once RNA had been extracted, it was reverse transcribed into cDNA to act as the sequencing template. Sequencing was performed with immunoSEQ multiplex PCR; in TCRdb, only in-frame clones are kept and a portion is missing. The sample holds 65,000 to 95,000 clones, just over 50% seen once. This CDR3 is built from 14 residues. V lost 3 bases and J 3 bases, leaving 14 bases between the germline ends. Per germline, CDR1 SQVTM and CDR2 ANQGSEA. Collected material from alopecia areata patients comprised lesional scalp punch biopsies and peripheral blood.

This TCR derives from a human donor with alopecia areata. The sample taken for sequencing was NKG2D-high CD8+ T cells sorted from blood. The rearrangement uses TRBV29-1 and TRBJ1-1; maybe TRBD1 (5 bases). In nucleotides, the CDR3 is TGCAGCGTTGATTGGGGCGGGGAAGACACTGAAGCTTTCTTT. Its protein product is CSVDWGGEDTEAFF.